A selection of T cell receptor beta chains follows, all from one sample in a study of T cell responses to AZD1222 COVID-19 vaccine. The protocol was immunoSEQ multiplex PCR, while the TCRdb copy is restricted to in-frame clones and leaves out a portion. Here the sample spans approximately 150,000 clones, more than 70% being singletons. The source material was peripheral blood, sampled on day 0 of MenACWY control vaccination. These receptors originate from an adult in good health. The conserved cysteine and the conserved F or W are not part of the CDR3 here.

TRBV15,TRBJ2-2,ATSQSGVGGELF
TRBV30,TRBJ1-1,AWSLQSRDRAGGAF
TRBV2,TRBJ2-1,ASSEALGTEYNEQF
TRBV4-1,TRBJ2-7,ASSQAPLRIYEQY
TRBV28,TRBJ1-3,ASSSTAVSGNTIY
TRBV4-2,TRBJ1-1,ASTLGQGDTEAF
TRBV7-9,TRBJ1-3,ASSLAWTGAGNTIY
TRBV21-1,TRBJ2-7,ASSKGGWPSYEQY
TRBV4-3,TRBJ1-2,ASSQGTGGMDGYT
TRBV28,TRBJ1-5,ASSYTGTVNQPQH
TRBV9,TRBJ2-7,ASSVGQGASYEQY
TRBV29-1,TRBJ2-1,SAGLAGVFNEQF
TRBV7-3,TRBJ1-1,ASSLTRDGEAF
TRBV4-3,TRBJ1-4,ASSQRADRGRTNEKLF
TRBV6-5,TRBJ2-3,ASRPGGKGDTQY
TRBV6-2/TRBV6-3,TRBJ2-1,ASSPGLAGGTEQF
TRBV7-9,TRBJ1-2,ASSPQRGLDGYT
TRBV27,TRBJ1-2,ASSSQGHGYGYT
TRBV12-3/TRBV12-4,TRBJ2-3,ASSGPDTQY
TRBV11-2,TRBJ1-3,ASSLQGIGGNTIY
TRBV2,TRBJ2-1,ASISGSRGEQF
TRBV5-4,TRBJ2-5,ASSWGTGGPETQY
TRBV10-3,TRBJ1-6,AISEGTEYSPLH
TRBV9,TRBJ2-7,ASSVDRLEGGPGHEQY
TRBV10-3,TRBJ2-7,AISGQGAYEQY
TRBV19,TRBJ1-5,ASRAQPNSNQPQH
TRBV6-5,TRBJ1-5,ASSPRTGHQPQH
TRBV5-6,TRBJ2-3,ASSELRTGMTDTQY
TRBV5-6,TRBJ2-2,ASSKDTTGELF
TRBV5-1,TRBJ1-1,ASSSTGTHGTEAF
TRBV18,TRBJ1-1,ASSPITGATEAF
TRBV7-2,TRBJ1-5,ASSQGGMSNQPQH
TRBV11-3,TRBJ2-3,ASSSAGQVFTDTQY
TRBV12-5,TRBJ1-3,ASGLFNRQAFIGTIY
TRBV7-2,TRBJ1-5,ASSFSGKLNQPQH
TRBV7-2,TRBJ2-3,ASSLEALPGDTQY
TRBV6-5,TRBJ1-1,ASSYRGRLPEAF
TRBV30,TRBJ1-1,AWTGPQRTEAF
TRBV6-5,TRBJ1-3,ASSSQASGNTIY
TRBV7-9,TRBJ2-1,ASSLVRGGHEQF
TRBV9,TRBJ1-1,ASSVGQLNTEAF
TRBV9,TRBJ2-7,ASSADSGYEQY
TRBV7-9,TRBJ1-4,ASSLVQGADEKLF
TRBV19,TRBJ1-1,ASSIRQGTPNTEAF
TRBV2,TRBJ2-1,ASSENAVYNEQF
TRBV6-5,TRBJ1-6,ASRADRGGLALH
TRBV6-2/TRBV6-3,TRBJ1-2,ASSYRQAPGTGYT
TRBV3-1/TRBV3-2,TRBJ1-5,ASSAGQGARQPQH
TRBV6-2/TRBV6-3,TRBJ1-1,ASNPGGREAF
TRBV7-2,TRBJ1-1,ASSPGGTVTEAF
TRBV7-9,TRBJ2-7,ASSFKVLGNYEQY
TRBV30,TRBJ1-4,AWSRDNGEKLF
TRBV4-3,TRBJ1-5,ASSQSLPNQPQH
TRBV28,TRBJ1-2,ASSSYRGSYGYT
TRBV4-2,TRBJ2-7,ASSQREQSYEQY
TRBV28,TRBJ2-7,ASSLYRGQRGPSSYEQY
TRBV15,TRBJ1-1,ATSRGGQLGRFTEAF
TRBV9,TRBJ1-5,ASSVGRGEQPQH
TRBV7-9,TRBJ2-7,ASSLPGIPKYEQY